The clone carrying this TCR beta chain was recorded many times. Its target is unknown. Amplified TCR beta CDR3 regions derived from RNA transcripts. The HTBI primer set served for first-round RT-PCR of the TCR CDR3. TCRdb processed the multiplex PCR reads anew with MiXCR; each CDR3 protein has one entry. The table includes more than 600,000 distinct CDR3 sequences, roughly 15% detected once. This sample is drawn from a study of T cells in Graves' hyperthyroidism and ophthalmopathy. The CDR3 is 14 residues long. Germline lookup yields CDR1 MNHEY and CDR2 SMNVEV (reference sequence). V shed 6 bases and J 4 bases; nucleotides not matched to a gene: 4. Graves' hyperthyroidism is called stable when ophthalmopathy does not progress within 18 months. Diagnosis rested on symptoms, serum thyroxine and TRAb, thyroid ultrasound, and orbital computed tomography. Study conclusions and caveats: The model made its ophthalmopathy prediction, and onset followed a median 6.5 months later.

This chain connects TRBV27 to TRBJ2-7, with 12 bases fitting TRBD1. The clonotype comes from a man younger than 35 with Graves' hyperthyroidism. What was sequenced was blood. The CDR3 nucleotides read TGTGCCAGCAGGGGACAGGGGGCTATATACGAGCAGTACTTC. Translation gives CASRGQGAIYEQYF.